This TCR beta chain was captured by sequencing in a study of cytomegalovirus exposure and HLA in healthy donors. The study, taken as a whole, reports: Prediction of most subjects' HLA-A and HLA-B alleles by TCR beta sequences was reportedly accurate. The listing of 150 or so TCR beta chains classed them as cytomegalovirus-associated.

PCR was performed using 60 Vbeta and 13 Jbeta primers. The protocol was immunoSEQ multiplex PCR, while the TCRdb copy is restricted to in-frame clones and leaves out a portion. Of roughly 23,000 clones listed, around 73% were seen once; the top ten hold approximately 8%. Although they were nominally healthy when sampled, donors likely had unrecorded immune exposures. With respect to this clone: No antigen is known for it.

Material: PBMCs. The TCR comes from a man in his sixties in good health and CMV-seronegative.

CDR3 bases: TGTGCCAGCAGATCAGACAGGGGGCACCGGGAAGCTTTCTTT. Amino acid sequence: CASRSDRGHREAFF. This chain connects TRBV6-5 to TRBJ1-1, with 10 bases that match TRBD1. V gave up 6 bases and J gave up 8 bases; unmatched junction bases: 9. This CDR3 has 14 residues. Germline V gene lookup returns CDR1 MNHEY and CDR2 SVGAGI.